This T cell receptor beta chain came from a study of cytomegalovirus exposure and HLA in healthy donors. In the study overall: Early released data comprised around 80 million unique TCRs from HLA-typed donors.

Germline V gives CDR1 MNHNY, CDR2 SVGAGI (reference sequence). Trimming at V came to 0 bases and at J to 4 bases, leaving 1 base not matched to a gene. The CDR3 spans 15 residues. Study-level points and caveats: There were reportedly fewer N-insertions in an Asian-associated ancestry cluster than the roughly 700-donor mean, in a later analysis. Highly shared variants forming one cluster were likely a sequencing artifact. CMV antigen specificity of three CMV-associated chains was confirmed in vitro.

With respect to this clone: Its antigen is not known.

The study ran its PCR with 60 Vbeta and 13 Jbeta primers. Produced via immunoSEQ multiplex PCR; TCRdb's table is partial and in-frame only. The sample lists 150,000 to 200,000 clones, under 90% occurring once. This chain uses TRBV6-6 with TRBJ2-2; TRBD1 aligns across 8 bases. The TCR was taken from a young man in good health and CMV-seronegative. Material for sequencing was PBMCs. The CDR3 coding sequence is TGTGCCAGCAGTTACTCAGGGACAGGCACCGGGGAGCTGTTTTTT. Residues: CASSYSGTGTGELFF.